This T cell receptor beta chain was captured in a study of identifying expanded T cells in peripheral blood. Clones were read by immunoSEQ multiplex PCR, and TCRdb kept only the in-frame ones, dropping some. The table shows some 76,000 clones, with roughly 90% occurring only once. The germline gives CDR1 LGHNA, CDR2 YNFKEQ. The germline V and J ends were trimmed by 0 bases and 7 bases, with 16 bases remaining between them. The length of the CDR3 is 16 residues. This TCR was recovered from a person aged 18 to 75 in good health. This chain links TRBV4-2 with TRBJ2-1, with D tentatively TRBD2 (7 bases). Sequencing input: blood. CDR3 in DNA: TGTGCCAGCAGCCAAGATCTAGGGGGAGGGCCGAATGAGCAGTTCTTC. Its protein product is CASSQDLGGGPNEQFF.